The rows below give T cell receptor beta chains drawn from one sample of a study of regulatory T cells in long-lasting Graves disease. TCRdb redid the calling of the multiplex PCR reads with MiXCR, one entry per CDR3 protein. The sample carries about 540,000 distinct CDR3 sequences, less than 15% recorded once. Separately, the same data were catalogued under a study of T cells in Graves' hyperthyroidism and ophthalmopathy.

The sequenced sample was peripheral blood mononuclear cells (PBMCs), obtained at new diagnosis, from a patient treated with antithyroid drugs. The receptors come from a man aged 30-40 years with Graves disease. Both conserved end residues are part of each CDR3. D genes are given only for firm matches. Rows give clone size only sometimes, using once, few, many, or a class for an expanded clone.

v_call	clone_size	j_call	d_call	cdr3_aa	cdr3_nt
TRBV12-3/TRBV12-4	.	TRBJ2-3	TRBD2	CASSSGLAGKVVGTDTQYF	TGTGCCAGCAGTTCGGGACTAGCGGGAAAGGTCGTTGGCACAGATACGCAGTATTTT
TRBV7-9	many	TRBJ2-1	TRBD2	CASSSPNPGTSGSNEQFF	TGTGCCAGCAGCTCTCCAAATCCCGGGACTAGCGGGAGTAATGAGCAGTTCTTC
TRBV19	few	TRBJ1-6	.	CASSPIRTANQGSPLHF	TGTGCCAGTAGCCCTATCCGGACAGCGAATCAAGGGTCACCCCTCCACTTT
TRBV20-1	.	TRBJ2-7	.	CSAPGGGTGTYEQYF	TGCAGTGCGCCGGGGGGGGGGACAGGGACCTACGAGCAGTACTTC
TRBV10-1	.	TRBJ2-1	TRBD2	CASSESTTSGSRREQFF	TGCGCCAGCAGTGAGTCGACTACTAGCGGGTCAAGAAGGGAGCAGTTCTTC
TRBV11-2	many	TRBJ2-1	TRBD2	CASSLLLAGGRYNEQFF	TGTGCCAGCAGCTTATTGCTAGCGGGAGGGAGATACAATGAGCAGTTCTTC
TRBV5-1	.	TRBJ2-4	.	CASSLDRVAKNIQYF	TGCGCCAGCAGCTTGGATAGGGTAGCCAAAAACATTCAGTACTTC
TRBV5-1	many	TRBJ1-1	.	CASSFGRPNTEAFF	TGCGCCAGCAGCTTTGGACGACCTAACACTGAAGCTTTCTTT
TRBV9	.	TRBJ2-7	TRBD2	CASTNGPAGGWEQYF	TGTGCCAGCACGAACGGGCCAGCGGGAGGATGGGAGCAGTACTTC
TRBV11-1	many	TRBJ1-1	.	CASSFRGVNTEAFF	TGTGCCAGCAGCTTCAGAGGGGTGAACACTGAAGCTTTCTTT
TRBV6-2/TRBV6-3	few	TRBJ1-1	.	CASSFGDPLNTEAFF	TGTGCCAGCAGTTTCGGGGACCCTTTGAACACTGAAGCTTTCTTT
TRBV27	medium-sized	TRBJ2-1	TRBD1	CASSPSDRDNEQFF	TGTGCCAGCAGTCCAAGCGACAGGGACAATGAGCAGTTCTTC
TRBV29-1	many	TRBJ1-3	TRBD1	CSVEDGRGPGNTIYF	TGCAGCGTTGAAGATGGGAGGGGGCCTGGAAACACCATATATTTT
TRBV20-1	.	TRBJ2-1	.	CSVLAGILSYNEQFF	TGCAGTGTTTTGGCGGGAATTCTTTCCTACAATGAGCAGTTCTTC
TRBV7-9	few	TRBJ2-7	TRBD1	CASSLGPASGTGITYEQYF	TGTGCCAGCAGCTTAGGCCCCGCATCCGGGACAGGAATAACCTACGAGCAGTACTTC